This passage covers 8 T cell receptor beta chains from one sample sequenced in a study of Ad26.COV2.S vaccination and SARS-CoV-2 variants. Treatment meaning: over 15 received Ad26.COV2.S at low or high dose, single or two shots; about 5 received placebo; per-sample allocation not given. Specimens were obtained on day 63 following the first vaccine or placebo injection. The protocol was immunoSEQ multiplex PCR, while the TCRdb copy is restricted to in-frame clones and leaves out a portion. The repertoire holds over 400,000 clones, with about nine tenths as singletons. The input for sequencing was peripheral blood, taken in a trial of Ad26.COV2.S vaccine versus placebo. These receptors all come from a person between 18 and 59 years old who received the Ad26.COV2.S COVID-19 vaccine or a placebo.

The chain combines TRBV27 with TRBJ2-2; 7 bases are a match to TRBD1. V lost 6 bases to trimming and J lost 7 bases; unmatched junction nucleotides: 2. The CDR3 loop spans 12 amino acids. Germline V gene lookup returns CDR1 MNHEY and CDR2 SMNVEV (reference sequence). The CDR3 loop reads CASSRTGGELFF. CDR3 sequence (DNA): TGTGCCAGCAGCAGGACAGGCGGGGAGCTGTTTTTT.

V gene TRBV7-9 combines with J gene TRBJ2-3; 10 bases are a match to TRBD1. The CDR3 loop spans 16 amino acids. Germline V lookup: CDR1 SEHNR, CDR2 FQNEAQ (reference sequence). The trim removed 5 bases at V and 3 bases at J, leaving 8 bases unmatched. CDR3 amino acids: CASSPMDRGVTDTQYF. The CDR3 region has the DNA TGTGCCAGCAGCCCGATGGACAGGGGGGTAACAGATACGCAGTATTTT.

The V gene is TRBV7-9, the J gene TRBJ2-7; the D gene is possibly TRBD2 (5 bases). The CDR3 length is 16 residues. CDR1 SEHNR and CDR2 FQNEAQ come from the germline V gene (reference sequence). Trimming took off 3 bases at V and 0 bases at J, with 15 bases between the two ends. This CDR3 is CASSFYEGWGSYEQYF. The CDR3 region has the DNA TGTGCCAGCAGCTTCTATGAGGGTTGGGGCTCCTACGAGCAGTACTTC.

The gene calls are TRBV4-3 and TRBJ2-1; D is ambiguous. The germline V and J ends were trimmed by 0 bases and 3 bases, with 12 bases remaining between them. Germline V gene data show CDR1 as LGHNA and CDR2 as YSLEER. The CDR3 has 16 amino acids. The DNA of the CDR3 is TGCGCCAGCAGCCAAGATCGAAGGGCGGTCTACAATGAGCAGTTCTTC. It codes for CASSQDRRAVYNEQFF.

This chain links TRBV19 with TRBJ1-1; D unresolved. This CDR3 has 13 residues. Trimming removed 4 bases from V and 4 bases from J, with 10 bases in between. Germline V gene data show CDR1 as LNHDA and CDR2 as SQIVND (reference sequence). The CDR3, as DNA: TGTGCCAGTAGTACCCCTCCAGGCACTGAAGCTTTCTTT. This sequence encodes CASSTPPGTEAFF.

This chain joins TRBV14 and TRBJ2-1, with TRBD2 identical over 12 bases. This CDR3 spans 15 amino acids. The germline CDR1 and CDR2 sequences are SGHDN and FVKESK. Germline trimming cut 4 bases from V and 4 bases from J; bases unmatched to any gene: 2. CDR3 protein: CASSLLAGGYNEQFF. In DNA, the CDR3 is TGTGCCAGCAGCCTACTAGCGGGGGGATACAATGAGCAGTTCTTC.

The rearrangement links TRBV4-3 to TRBJ2-2; D is unresolved. V lost 5 bases, J lost 3 bases, and 7 bases lay in between. The CDR3 is 13 amino acids. Germline V gene lookup returns CDR1 LGHNA and CDR2 YSLEER. CDR3 amino acids: CASSKADTGELFF. The CDR3 nucleotides read TGCGCCAGCAGCAAGGCAGACACCGGGGAGCTGTTTTTT.

This chain links TRBV7-2 with TRBJ2-1; unclear D gene. The CDR3 length is 15 residues. Trimming took off 5 bases at V and 4 bases at J, with 15 bases between the two ends. Germline V gives CDR1 SGHTA, CDR2 FQGNSA. Here the CDR3 reads CASSQVGVSYNEQFF. The CDR3 DNA sequence: TGTGCCAGCAGCCAAGTTGGCGTCAGTTACAATGAGCAGTTCTTC.